This T cell receptor beta chain was sequenced during a study of T cell repertoires in cytomegalovirus infection. Whole-study context: From public TCR beta signatures came an indication of both CMV infection and matching HLA type. Regarding the study as a whole: HLA-C-restricted CMV-specific TCR beta clonotypes were dominant in the ex vivo response.

Regarding this clonotype: The antigen is undetermined.

TCRdb used MiXCR to reprocess the reads, holding one entry per CDR3 protein. Of about 700,000 distinct CDR3 sequences listed, 30% to 35% are singletons. Trimming pared 6 bases from V and 1 base from J, leaving 12 bases between. There are 14 residues in the CDR3. The germline CDR1 and CDR2 sequences are MNHEY and SMNVEV (reference sequence). Source: cultured PBMCs, taken from culture after CMV antigen stimulation. V and J are TRBV27 and TRBJ2-5; tentative D call: TRBD1 (5 bases). The receptor was isolated from a human donor in good health (CMV status not recorded). Some clones in this sample may be carry-over from other donors' samples. CDR3 sequence (DNA): TGTGCCAGCAGAACAGGTCCCATCCAAGAGACCCAGTACTTC. It is translated as CASRTGPIQETQYF.